One and the same sample provided the 5 T cell receptor beta chains below, sequenced in a study of cytomegalovirus exposure and HLA in healthy donors. The PCR contained 60 Vbeta and 13 Jbeta primers. Clones were read by immunoSEQ multiplex PCR, and TCRdb kept only the in-frame ones, dropping some. The sample lists approximately 110,000 clones; just over 15% were seen once. Sequenced sample: PBMCs. Source of these receptors: a woman younger than 30 in good health and CMV-seronegative.

This clone was picked up one time. This chain connects TRBV9 to TRBJ1-2; D is unresolved. With 0 bases removed from V and 1 base from J, the gap between germline ends came to 10 bases. Germline V gene data show CDR1 as SGDLS and CDR2 as YYNGEE. There are 15 residues in the CDR3. CDR3 in DNA: TGTGCCAGCAGCGTAGGGGCAGCTAATAACTATGGCTACACCTTC. Translation gives CASSVGAANNYGYTF. Full variable domain (outside the CDR3, taken from reference TRBV9 and TRBJ1-2): DSGVTQTPKHLITATGQRVTLRCSPRSGDLSVYWYQQSLDQGLQFLIQYYNGEERAKGNILERFSAQQFPDLHSELNLSSLELGDSALYFCASSVGAANNYGYTFGSGTRLTVV.

CDR3: CASSPNTGPGGEQFF. The CDR3 DNA sequence: TGTGCCAGCAGTCCCAACACCGGCCCGGGAGGTGAGCAGTTCTTC. The chain links TRBV6-6 to TRBJ2-1; 7 nucleotides line up with TRBD2. Germline V lookup: CDR1 MNHNY, CDR2 SVGAGI (reference sequence). This CDR3 spans 15 amino acids. The V gene end was trimmed by 5 bases and the J gene end by 9 bases; junction bases not matched to a gene: 13.

This clone has a handful of counts. V gene TRBV7-6 combines with J gene TRBJ1-4; D may be TRBD1 (6 bases). In germline, CDR1 is SGHVS, CDR2 FNYEAQ. The CDR3 is 15 amino acids. V lost 6 bases and J lost 8, with 19 bases in between. The DNA for the CDR3 is TGTGCCAGCAGTGTCGGGGCGGGGGCAGGGGAAAAACTGTTTTTT. As protein: CASSVGAGAGEKLFF. Complete variable domain (other parts from reference TRBV7-6 and TRBJ1-4): GAGVSQSPRYKVTKRGQDVALRCDPISGHVSLYWYRQALGQGPEFLTYFNYEAQQDKSGLPNDRFSAERPEGSISTLTIQRTEQRDSAMYRCASSVGAGAGEKLFFGSGTQLSVL.

The chain uses TRBV30 and TRBJ2-5; D is perhaps TRBD2 (5 bases). The V end was cut by 2 bases, the J end by 7 bases, with 14 bases between. The CDR3 consists of 13 residues. Looked up from germline, CDR1 is GTSNPN and CDR2 is SVGIG (reference sequence). The DNA of the CDR3 is TGTGCCTGGAGTCGGCAGCCCGAGGGGACCCAGTACTTC. This sequence encodes CAWSRQPEGTQYF.

This chain uses TRBV2 with TRBJ2-5; 7 nucleotides match TRBD1. There are 12 residues in the CDR3. Germline CDR1 SNHLY, CDR2 FYNNEI. V was clipped by 10 bases and J by 4 bases; unmatched bases: 6. CDR3 DNA: TGTGCCACCTCTCGGACAGGAGAGACCCAGTACTTC. This gives the protein CATSRTGETQYF.